This T cell receptor beta chain was recovered during a study of blood T cells in healthy people across ages (dated by TCRdb to about 2015). General notes on the study: Template switching captured roughly one uniquely barcoded TCR beta cDNA molecule per two T cells in model experiments. Using deep sequencing normalized with unique cDNA molecular identifiers, the study measured how TCR beta repertoire diversity changes with age. Four age groups were formed from the donors: young (average 16 years), middle-aged (around 39), aged (62) and long-lived (approximately 80). For two donors (one aged 18 to 29 and one aged 80 or older), the study analyzed two additional independent replicas of 1 million unique cDNA reads from the same blood draw.

Receptors were amplified or captured by 5' RACE. Sequenced on an Illumina HiSeq 2500. A second roughly 7 to 11 cycle PCR used a sample-barcoded 5' primer and a J-beta primer mix. A unique molecular identifier was introduced onto each TCR beta cDNA molecule by a template-switch 5' adaptor carrying 12 random nucleotides. Each sample yielded at least 2.5 million CDR3-containing paired-end reads. The Mint cDNA synthesis kit, primed by a TRBC-specific oligonucleotide, was used to synthesize first-strand cDNA from all RNA. All cDNA was treated with uracil-DNA glycosylase and then went through a first 18-cycle PCR with the universal primers M1SS and BC2_uni_R. As for the original processing: Each sample was normalized by randomly selecting 1 million high-quality reads, each carrying a distinct molecular identifier. Reads sharing molecular identifiers were discarded rather than binned into consensus sequences. MiTCR, set to a Q25 quality threshold and the strictest error-elimination algorithm, was used for CDR3 identification, clonotype clustering and error correction. A nonparametric unseen species model with Euler transformation was used to estimate a lower bound on total TCR beta diversity. TCRdb cleaned the public reads at Q25 with fastp, built clones with MiXCR and kept in-frame beta chains. Here each entry gathers all rows of one CDR3 protein and keeps the most common genes and DNA. It is TCRdb's table, rather than the study itself, that gives the V and J calls and clone size. In this sample the table shows over a million distinct CDR3 sequences, 25% of which occur a single time. Of the sample, around 0.7% falls within the top ten clones.

Systemically healthy Caucasian individuals from Russia, 39 in total and aged 6 to 90 years, were included as donors. Each donor gave 8 to 10 milliliters of peripheral blood, drawn into EDTA-treated Vacutainer tubes. Ficoll-Paque density-gradient centrifugation was used to isolate PBMCs, with at least 6 million per sample. Trizol reagent was used to extract total RNA from the PBMCs, yielding at least 5.5 micrograms per sample. The percentages of naive CD45RAhigh/CD27high T cells were determined by flow cytometry on a PBMC aliquot from every donor. V lost 4 bases and J lost 3 bases; the stretch between them is 13 bases long. From its cysteine to its phenylalanine, the CDR3 spans 15 amino acids. Only CDR3 DNA is held: 45 bases, read in frame from base 1. CDR1 LGHDT and CDR2 YNNKEL were looked up in the germline V gene (reference sequence). What the work shows at the level of the full study, not this receptor alone: Donor CMV infection status was unknown, potentially confounding age-related changes in expanded clonotypes. The percentage of naive T cells measured by flow cytometry correlated strongly with observed TCR beta diversity. Observed TCR beta diversity per million T cells fell roughly linearly with age, and a significant reduction was already apparent by age approximately 41. Estimates of total diversity based on one million sequenced T cells were considered lower bounds and underestimates. Compared with the aged group, the long-lived group had more naive CD4+ T cells, fewer expanded clones and increased TCR diversity, a pattern suggesting age selection. Since profiling was done on bulk unsorted PBMCs, naive and antigen-experienced compartments could not be conclusively compared.

Worth noting for this clonotype: Its specific antigen is unknown. No base qualities exist here, and no much larger clone lies one base off it.

The same data also contributed to another study, on T cells of mothers and their children. That second report states: The donors were nine systemically healthy Caucasian individuals, made up of three mothers and their six children. cDNA synthesis consumed the entire amount of extracted RNA, loaded at 1.5 ug RNA in each 15 ul reaction. In the second PCR, sample barcodes and 2-4 random nucleotides were introduced via the M1S primer. Over 8 million TCR beta CDR3 reads came from each mother, compared with approximately 3.1 million reads from each child. Thymic selection similarly shapes TCR recombination output in related and unrelated pairs, with minor effect from inherited differences. Normalized repertoire overlap was always found to be slightly, but never significantly, higher in related mother-child pairs than in unrelated mother-child pairs. With a sensitivity of approximately 92 clones per million clonotypes, no persistent microchimeric T cell clones were detected. To look for features that set related mother-child pairs apart from unrelated individuals, the researchers ran deep NGS to compare the TCR beta repertoires of mothers and children. The mean age was around 42 +/- 4 years for the mothers and about 10 +/- 4 years for the children. After adapter ligation was performed with NEBNext reagents, the libraries were sequenced on an Illumina HiSeq 2000 with 100+100 nt paired-end reads. To avoid cross-contamination, the mother libraries and the child libraries were prepared a month apart and sequenced in separate runs. Each donor had between about 450,000 and 2,100,000 distinct TCR beta clonotypes identified. Naive TCR beta clonotypes were estimated from low-frequency clonotypes matched to each donor's FACS-determined naive share, without sorting.

The sequenced sample was blood. The TCR originated in a girl aged 2-15 years in good health. The rearrangement joined TRBV3-1 to TRBJ2-1; the D gene could be TRBD1 or TRBD2, each one agreeing over 5 bases. The CDR3 is CASSPGGSYYNEQFF. The nucleotide sequence is TGTGCCAGCAGCCCTGGGGGTTCCTACTACAATGAGCAGTTCTTC.